These 30 T cell receptor beta chains originate from one sample sequenced in a study of beta chain features in type 1 diabetes. Study results and limitations: Patients with Type 1 diabetes showed moderately but significantly shorter TCRB CDR3s in all four CD4+ subsets.

The authors reverse transcribed all of the isolated RNA, so sequencing captured expressed TCRB transcripts. Data came from immunoSEQ multiplex PCR; TCRdb stores just in-frame clones and leaves some out. The repertoire holds a few hundred thousand clones, with roughly 20% as singletons. Antigens of these TCRs are unknown. The sequenced material came from naive CD4+ T cells from blood. The origin of the receptors is a woman in her forties with type 1 diabetes.

This chain uses TRBV9 with TRBJ2-7; 10 bases align to TRBD1. The germline gives CDR1 SGDLS, CDR2 YYNGEE. V dropped 4 bases and J dropped 3; count of bases not matched to a gene: 4. The CDR3 runs to 14 residues. This CDR3 is CASSIRDRGYEQYF. In DNA, the CDR3 is TGTGCCAGCAGCATCCGGGACAGGGGCTACGAGCAGTACTTC.

This rearrangement joins TRBV2 to TRBJ2-2, with TRBD1 matching 8 bases. CDR3 length equals 14 residues. Germline V CDR1 and CDR2: SNHLY, FYNNEI. V shed 8 bases and J 4 bases; nucleotides not matched to a gene: 6. The CDR3 coding sequence is TGTGCCAGCCGTACGGGACAGGTCACCGGGGAGCTGTTTTTT. Protein: CASRTGQVTGELFF.

J is TRBJ2-5 and V is TRBV7-3, with TRBD1 as a possible D gene (5 bases). V was shortened by 0 bases and J by 2 bases, with 13 bases between the two germline ends. CDR3 length: 16 residues. The germline V gene has CDR1 SGHTA and CDR2 FQGTGA. The CDR3 here is CASSLTGPALQETQYF. CDR3 bases: TGTGCCAGCAGCTTAACGGGGCCTGCCCTACAAGAGACCCAGTACTTC.

This clone was observed a few times. This chain links TRBV28 with TRBJ2-1; D may be TRBD1 (5 bases). The CDR3 is 13 amino acids. Between the trimmed V and J ends, which lost 2 bases and 6 bases, there was a span of 8 bases. CDR1 is MDHEN, CDR2 SYDVKM, per germline. The CDR3 bases are TGTGCCAGCAGTTTACTAACAGGCAATGAGCAGTTCTTC. This translates into CASSLLTGNEQFF.

This clone was recorded a few times. This rearrangement joins TRBV14 to TRBJ2-7, with 10 bases that match TRBD1. This CDR3 comprises 19 residues. Per germline, CDR1 SGHDN and CDR2 FVKESK. With 1 base clipped from V and 4 bases from J, the junction kept 16 bases outside the gene matches. In nucleotides, the CDR3 is TGTGCCAGCAGCCAAGTGTATCCCTTCGGGACAGGGGAAAGGTACGAGCAGTACTTC. Residues: CASSQVYPFGTGERYEQYF.

V gene TRBV5-1 combines with J gene TRBJ2-1; 10 bases line up with TRBD2. This CDR3 has 15 residues. Germline lookup yields CDR1 SGHRS and CDR2 YFSETQ. Trimming cost V 4 bases and J 7 bases; bases outside gene matches: 8. CDR3 amino acids: CASSPIPGLANEQFF. The CDR3 DNA sequence: TGCGCCAGCAGCCCAATCCCGGGACTAGCGAATGAGCAGTTCTTC.

The chain recombines TRBV15 with TRBJ1-5, with D possibly TRBD1 on 5 matching bases. The CDR3 covers 14 residues. The germline V and J ends were trimmed by 3 bases and 4 bases, with 10 bases remaining between them. The germline V gene has CDR1 LNHNV and CDR2 YYDKDF (reference sequence). DNA of the CDR3: TGTGCCACCAGCAGCTATAGGGGTAATCAGCCCCAGCATTTT. Translating gives CATSSYRGNQPQHF. Complete variable domain (other parts from reference TRBV15 and TRBJ1-5): DAMVIQNPRYQVTQFGKPVTLSCSQTLNHNVMYWYQQKSSQAPKLLFHYYDKDFNNEADTPDNFQSRRPNTSFCFLDIRSPGLGDTAMYLCATSSYRGNQPQHFGDGTRLSIL.

The V call is TRBV29-1, the J call TRBJ1-6; TRBD1 is a possible D gene (5 bases). V lost 1 base, J lost 10 bases, and 11 bases lay in between. Per germline, CDR1 SQVTM and CDR2 ANQGSEA. The CDR3 is 13 amino acids. The CDR3 DNA sequence: TGCAGCGTTGAAGCCAGGGAAGGCTCACCCCTCCACTTT. Translated, it gives CSVEAREGSPLHF.

In its sample, this clone was seen a few times. The chain joins TRBV19 to TRBJ2-3; 10 bases are shared with TRBD2. Trimming took 10 bases from V and 3 from J; bases not matched to a gene: 10. This CDR3 has 15 amino acids. The germline V gene encodes CDR1 LNHDA and CDR2 SQIVND (reference sequence). CDR3 amino acids: CATTASSGGTDTQYF. CDR3 DNA sequence: TGTGCCACTACTGCCTCTAGCGGGGGTACAGATACGCAGTATTTT.

Here the CDR3 DNA reads TGCGCCAGCAGCGGACGGACTGGAAGACTTTACGAGCAGTACTTC. Protein: CASSGRTGRLYEQYF. V is TRBV5-1 and J is TRBJ2-7, with D possibly TRBD2 on 5 matching bases. The CDR3 totals 15 residues. The V and J ends lost 4 bases and 4 bases respectively, with 18 bases between them. Per the germline V gene, CDR1 is SGHRS and CDR2 is YFSETQ.

The chain carries TRBV2 and TRBJ1-6, with 8 bases aligning to TRBD1. The CDR3 spans 16 residues. Germline V gene lookup returns CDR1 SNHLY and CDR2 FYNNEI. Trimming cost V 3 bases and J 10 bases; bases outside gene matches: 11. CDR3 sequence (DNA): TGTGCCAGCAGTGAGCTAGCGTACGGACAGGGCTCACCCCTCCACTTT. Translation: CASSELAYGQGSPLHF.

This clone has only a few counts. The chain recombines TRBV7-2 with TRBJ2-3; D is ambiguous. Trimming cost V 3 bases and J 0 bases, with 4 bases left between them. The CDR3 is 13 residues long. CDR1 is SGHTA and CDR2 is FQGNSA in the germline V gene. The CDR3 sequence: CASSFPSTDTQYF. The CDR3 region has the DNA TGTGCCAGCAGCTTCCCTAGCACAGATACGCAGTATTTT.

This chain links TRBV30 with TRBJ2-5; D not certain. The length of the CDR3 is 11 residues. Germline assignment: CDR1 GTSNPN and CDR2 SVGIG (reference sequence). Trimming cost V 3 bases and J 1 base, with 3 bases left between them. The chain's CDR3 is CAWSLQETQYF. In DNA form, the CDR3 reads TGTGCCTGGAGCCTCCAAGAGACCCAGTACTTC.

This chain connects TRBV4-1 to TRBJ2-4; maybe TRBD2 (5 bases). CDR3 length equals 15 residues. V lost 0 bases and J 6 bases, leaving 12 bases between the germline ends. The germline V gene has CDR1 MGHRA and CDR2 YSYEKL. CDR3 DNA sequence: TGCGCCAGCAGCCAAGATAGTGGAGGTCGAAACATTCAGTACTTC. Its translation: CASSQDSGGRNIQYF.

A few counts support this clone. DNA of the CDR3: TGCAGCGTTGAACGGTCAGGCCTATTGAATGAGCAGTTCTTC. Protein sequence: CSVERSGLLNEQFF. V and J are TRBV29-1 and TRBJ2-1; D is undetermined. V lost 2 bases, J lost 7 bases, and 15 bases lay in between. The CDR3 is 14 residues long. Per germline, CDR1 SQVTM and CDR2 ANQGSEA.

The chain has TRBV7-2 and TRBJ2-2; 11 positions match TRBD1. The CDR3 is made up of 16 amino acids. CDR1 is SGHTA and CDR2 is FQGNSA in the germline V gene. With 4 bases clipped from V and 3 bases from J, the junction kept 4 bases outside the gene matches. The CDR3 nucleotides are TGTGCCAGCAGCTCCGGACAGGGGGCGGACACCGGGGAGCTGTTTTTT. Encoded protein: CASSSGQGADTGELFF. The full variable domain, completed using reference TRBV7-2 and TRBJ2-2, is GAGVSQSPSNKVTEKGKDVELRCDPISGHTALYWYRQSLGQGLEFLIYFQGNSAPDKSGLPSDRFSAERTGGSVSTLTIQRTQQEDSAVYLCASSSGQGADTGELFFGEGSRLTVL.

In this sample, this clone turned up a few times. This chain joins TRBV4-3 and TRBJ2-7; the D gene is possibly TRBD2 (6 bases). The germline V gene encodes CDR1 LGHNA and CDR2 YSLEER. This CDR3 region has 16 residues. The V and J ends lost 0 bases and 1 base respectively, with 13 bases between them. CDR3 region: CASSQDLSGRSYEQYF. The CDR3 DNA sequence: TGCGCCAGCAGCCAAGATCTCAGCGGGCGGTCCTACGAGCAGTACTTC.

The chain employs TRBV29-1 and TRBJ2-7; TRBD1 is a possible D gene (6 bases). V lost 4 bases and J lost 6, with 10 bases in between. The CDR3 has 11 amino acids. Germline V gene lookup returns CDR1 SQVTM and CDR2 ANQGSEA. The CDR3: CSVGRGGEQYF. The CDR3 nucleotides read TGCAGCGTTGGCAGGGGCGGCGAGCAGTACTTC.

This clone was observed a handful of times. The gene calls are TRBV5-1 and TRBJ2-1, with TRBD2 identical over 7 bases. Germline V gives CDR1 SGHRS, CDR2 YFSETQ. The CDR3 loop spans 15 amino acids. Losses at the gene ends were 3 bases for V and 2 bases for J; bases not matched to a gene: 5. DNA of the CDR3: TGCGCCAGCAGCTCCCTAGCGGCCCCCTACAATGAGCAGTTCTTC. It codes for CASSSLAAPYNEQFF.

The chain links TRBV5-4 to TRBJ2-7, with 7 bases aligning to TRBD2. This CDR3 contains 14 residues. Trimming cost V 1 base and J 0 bases; bases outside gene matches: 1. Germline CDR1 is SGHNT and CDR2 is YYREEE (reference sequence). As DNA, the CDR3 is TGTGCCAGCAGCTTGCCTAGCGGCTCCTACGAGCAGTACTTC. Amino acid sequence: CASSLPSGSYEQYF.

This clone turned up a few times. The chain has TRBV5-4 and TRBJ2-2, with 10 bases fitting TRBD1. The V segment lost 4 bases and the J segment 4 bases; nucleotides outside the gene matches: 7. CDR1 and CDR2 (germline): SGHNT, YYREEE (reference sequence). CDR3 size: 16 residues. CDR3 sequence (DNA): TGTGCCAGCAGCATCGACAGGGGGCAAGTCACCGGGGAGCTGTTTTTT. Its protein product is CASSIDRGQVTGELFF.

The chain couples TRBV28 to TRBJ2-1, with 7 bases lining up with TRBD2. The CDR3 consists of 16 residues. Trimming cost V 4 bases and J 7 bases; bases outside gene matches: 13. The V gene's germline CDR1 is MDHEN and CDR2 SYDVKM. CDR3 sequence reads: CASSSLGREKLNEQFF. Written as DNA, the CDR3 is TGTGCCAGCAGTTCGTTGGGGCGGGAGAAGCTAAATGAGCAGTTCTTC.

This clone was counted only a few times. The same CDR3 arises from other DNA sequences in this sample as well. This chain connects TRBV7-2 to TRBJ1-1; D gene unclear. Trimming pared 2 bases from V and 0 bases from J, leaving 7 bases between. The CDR3 contains 14 residues. Germline V gene sequence: CDR1 SGHTA, CDR2 FQGNSA. The DNA of the CDR3 is TGTGCCAGCAGCTTAACGGGGATGAACACTGAAGCTTTCTTT. The encoded protein is CASSLTGMNTEAFF.

A few counts support this clone. The J gene is TRBJ2-7, the V gene TRBV5-4, with a possible D match to TRBD2 (5 bases). Trimming took 0 bases from V and 2 from J, leaving 9 bases between them. The germline CDR1 and CDR2 sequences are SGHNT and YYREEE (reference sequence). The CDR3 runs to 14 residues. The CDR3 is CASSLDGGPYEQYF. The CDR3 DNA follows: TGTGCCAGCAGCTTGGACGGAGGACCCTACGAGCAGTACTTC.

J is TRBJ2-7 and V is TRBV5-4, with D perhaps TRBD2 (6 bases). The germline V gene encodes CDR1 SGHNT and CDR2 YYREEE (reference sequence). The germline V and J ends were trimmed by 3 bases and 4 bases, with 11 bases remaining between them. This CDR3 is built from 13 residues. CDR3 sequence: CASSSGVGYEQYF. The CDR3 coding sequence is TGTGCCAGCAGCTCGGGGGTTGGGTACGAGCAGTACTTC.

The CDR3 loop is CASSPRGSAGNTIYF. CDR3 nucleotides: TGCGCCAGCAGCCCTAGAGGGTCTGCGGGAAACACCATATATTTT. J is TRBJ1-3 and V is TRBV4-1, with no clear D. The V gene's germline CDR1 is MGHRA and CDR2 YSYEKL. The V end was cut by 4 bases, the J end by 4 bases, with 14 bases between. The CDR3 consists of 15 residues.

This clone was counted between two and nine times. This chain links TRBV11-3 with TRBJ1-1, with 7 positions matching TRBD1. Germline lookup yields CDR1 SGHNT and CDR2 YENEEA. V shed 5 bases, J shed 5 bases, and the junction held 8 bases outside the gene matches. The CDR3 contains 14 residues. CDR3 residues: CASSVQGRGTEAFF. The CDR3 DNA sequence: TGTGCCAGCAGCGTACAGGGGAGAGGAACTGAAGCTTTCTTT.

The chain combines TRBV15 with TRBJ2-7, with D possibly TRBD1 on 7 matching bases. Germline CDR1 LNHNV, CDR2 YYDKDF (reference sequence). Trimming cost V 1 base and J 6 bases, with 16 bases left between them. CDR3 length equals 15 residues. CDR3 amino acids: CATSRGPGGTGEQYF. The CDR3 DNA reads as TGTGCCACCAGCAGAGGTCCAGGGGGGACGGGCGAGCAGTACTTC.

The chain combines TRBV12-5 with TRBJ2-1; no reliable D call. The CDR3 has 13 amino acids. Germline CDR1 LGHNT, CDR2 FRNRAP. V was trimmed by 7 bases and J by 4 bases, leaving 11 bases between them. CDR3 region: CASALLDYNEQFF. The CDR3 DNA reads as TGTGCTAGTGCCCTACTCGATTACAATGAGCAGTTCTTC.

This clone appeared a few times. The V call is TRBV29-1, the J call TRBJ1-2; the D gene is possibly TRBD1 (6 bases). Germline loops: CDR1 SQVTM, CDR2 ANQGSEA. The CDR3 runs 12 residues. V lost 4 bases, J lost 4 bases, and 10 bases lay in between. The DNA for the CDR3 is TGCAGCGTTGGGGAACAGGGCTATGGCTACACCTTC. Its protein product is CSVGEQGYGYTF. Full variable domain (rest looked up from reference TRBV29-1 and TRBJ1-2): SAVISQKPSRDICQRGTSLTIQCQVDSQVTMMFWYRQQPGQSLTLIATANQGSEATYESGFVIDKFPISRPNLTFSTLTVSNMSPEDSSIYLCSVGEQGYGYTFGSGTRLTVV.